What follows describes a single T cell receptor beta chain. TCRdb's table, derived via immunoSEQ multiplex PCR, lists solely in-frame clones and lacks some. The profile shows 60,000 to 65,000 clones, 75% to 80% of them singletons. This sample was taken from a study of blood T cell repertoires in COVID-19. The sequence was obtained from a woman of 80 years or more with acute or convalescent COVID-19. Material: peripheral blood.

The CDR3 region is CSVQREGWNEQFF. In DNA form, the CDR3 reads TGCAGCGTCCAGCGGGAGGGATGGAATGAGCAGTTCTTC. The V and J genes are TRBV29-1 and TRBJ2-1, with TRBD2 identical over 10 bases. Germline V gene lookup returns CDR1 SQVTM and CDR2 ANQGSEA. The CDR3 sequence is 13 residues long. V was clipped by 6 bases and J by 7 bases; unmatched bases: 6.